These T cell receptor beta chains were read from a single sample in a study of blood T cell repertoires in COVID-19. Here immunoSEQ multiplex PCR was the method, and the copy in TCRdb shows in-frame clones only, minus some. This table holds some 68,000 clones, 90% found once. Sequencing input: peripheral blood. The receptors stem from a man aged 45 to 65 with COVID-19, enrolled during active disease. Both conserved end residues are part of each CDR3. Each record gives: D gene, J gene, V gene, clone size, CDR3 DNA, CDR3 protein. D genes are given only for firm matches. Only some rows state a clone size, as once, few, many or a class for expanded clones.

d_call: -; j_call: TRBJ1-1; v_call: TRBV5-6; clone_size: -; cdr3_nt: TGTGCCAGCAGCTTATGGGGGAGGCCTGAAGCTTTCTTT; cdr3_aa: CASSLWGRPEAFF
d_call: TRBD1; j_call: TRBJ2-3; v_call: TRBV24-1; clone_size: -; cdr3_nt: TGTGCCACCAGCTCAGGACAGGCAGATACGCAGTATTTT; cdr3_aa: CATSSGQADTQYF
d_call: -; j_call: TRBJ1-2; v_call: TRBV4-1; clone_size: -; cdr3_nt: TGCGCCAGCAGCCCAATCGGCAGGGTTGACTATGGCTACACCTTC; cdr3_aa: CASSPIGRVDYGYTF
d_call: TRBD1; j_call: TRBJ1-1; v_call: TRBV27; clone_size: -; cdr3_nt: TGTGCCAGCAGTCCTAGACAGGGGATCAGTCAAGCTTTCTTT; cdr3_aa: CASSPRQGISQAFF
d_call: -; j_call: TRBJ1-6; v_call: TRBV4-2; clone_size: -; cdr3_nt: TGTGCCAGCAGCCAAGACCCACCAGGGTCCCGAGATTCACCCCTCCACTTT; cdr3_aa: CASSQDPPGSRDSPLHF
d_call: TRBD2; j_call: TRBJ2-7; v_call: TRBV5-1; clone_size: -; cdr3_nt: TGCGCCAGTCGTCGGACTAGCGACTACGAGCAGTACTTC; cdr3_aa: CASRRTSDYEQYF
d_call: -; j_call: TRBJ2-6; v_call: TRBV28; clone_size: -; cdr3_nt: TGTGCCAGCAGTTTATTGCGCATTTGGACAAGTTCTGGGGCCAACGTCCTGACTTTC; cdr3_aa: CASSLLRIWTSSGANVLTF
d_call: TRBD1; j_call: TRBJ2-5; v_call: TRBV7-2; clone_size: once; cdr3_nt: TGTGCCAGCAGCCGGAACAGGGGTGACCAGTACTTC; cdr3_aa: CASSRNRGDQYF
d_call: TRBD2; j_call: TRBJ2-3; v_call: TRBV6-5; clone_size: -; cdr3_nt: TGTGCCAGCAGTTCCCTCGAGCGGGGAACAGATACGCAGTATTTT; cdr3_aa: CASSSLERGTDTQYF
d_call: TRBD1; j_call: TRBJ1-3; v_call: TRBV7-6; clone_size: -; cdr3_nt: TGTGCCAGCAGCTTAGCGGCAGGGGGCTCCTCTGGAAACACCATATATTTT; cdr3_aa: CASSLAAGGSSGNTIYF
d_call: -; j_call: TRBJ2-1; v_call: TRBV5-6; clone_size: -; cdr3_nt: TGTGCCAGCAGTTTGGCGAGGGGGGCGGGAGCCCTATACAATGAGCAGTTCTTC; cdr3_aa: CASSLARGAGALYNEQFF
d_call: TRBD1; j_call: TRBJ2-1; v_call: TRBV5-1; clone_size: -; cdr3_nt: TGCGCCAGCAGCTTCACAGGGGGCACTGGATCCTACAATGAGCAGTTCTTC; cdr3_aa: CASSFTGGTGSYNEQFF
d_call: -; j_call: TRBJ2-5; v_call: TRBV24-1; clone_size: -; cdr3_nt: TGTGCCACCAGTGATAGACAGGCGCCCCAAGAGACCCAGTACTTC; cdr3_aa: CATSDRQAPQETQYF
d_call: -; j_call: TRBJ2-7; v_call: TRBV28; clone_size: -; cdr3_nt: TGTGCCAGCAGTTATTTTCGGGAGCAGTACTTC; cdr3_aa: CASSYFREQYF
d_call: TRBD1; j_call: TRBJ1-2; v_call: TRBV19; clone_size: -; cdr3_nt: TGTGCCAGTAGTCCGACCCGACAGGGGGCGCAGTCCTATGGCTACACCTTC; cdr3_aa: CASSPTRQGAQSYGYTF
d_call: -; j_call: TRBJ2-2; v_call: TRBV5-1; clone_size: -; cdr3_nt: TGCGCCAGCAGCACTTACACGGAGTACAACACCGGGGAGCTGTTTTTT; cdr3_aa: CASSTYTEYNTGELFF
d_call: -; j_call: TRBJ1-1; v_call: TRBV18; clone_size: -; cdr3_nt: TGTGCCAGCTCACCCTCAGGGGATGAAGCTTTCTTT; cdr3_aa: CASSPSGDEAFF
d_call: TRBD1; j_call: TRBJ1-5; v_call: TRBV5-6; clone_size: -; cdr3_nt: TGTGCCAGCAGCTTGGGTGACAGGGGGCATCAGCCCCAGCATTTT; cdr3_aa: CASSLGDRGHQPQHF
d_call: TRBD1; j_call: TRBJ2-3; v_call: TRBV18; clone_size: -; cdr3_nt: TGTGCCAGCTCTCTAAGACAGGGCGAAATGGCAGATACGCAGTATTTT; cdr3_aa: CASSLRQGEMADTQYF
d_call: TRBD1; j_call: TRBJ1-5; v_call: TRBV18; clone_size: -; cdr3_nt: TGTGCCAGCTCAAGGGACAGGATAGAGCCCCAGCATTTT; cdr3_aa: CASSRDRIEPQHF
d_call: TRBD1; j_call: TRBJ1-4; v_call: TRBV28; clone_size: -; cdr3_nt: TGTGCCAGTCTACAGGGGTCAACTAATGAAAAACTGTTTTTT; cdr3_aa: CASLQGSTNEKLFF
d_call: -; j_call: TRBJ1-2; v_call: TRBV27; clone_size: -; cdr3_nt: TGTGCCAGCAGTCCGGGGGACTATGGCTACACCTTC; cdr3_aa: CASSPGDYGYTF
d_call: TRBD1; j_call: TRBJ2-7; v_call: TRBV20-1; clone_size: -; cdr3_nt: TGCAGTGCTAGTGGGGACAGATTCTACGAGCAGTACTTC; cdr3_aa: CSASGDRFYEQYF
d_call: -; j_call: TRBJ1-4; v_call: TRBV28; clone_size: -; cdr3_nt: TGTGCCAGCAGTTTAGGGGGCACTATAAATGAAAAACTGTTTTTT; cdr3_aa: CASSLGGTINEKLFF
d_call: -; j_call: TRBJ1-5; v_call: TRBV3-1/TRBV3-2; clone_size: -; cdr3_nt: TGTGCCAGCAGCCAAGATCACAGGGCCAGGGCGGGGGAGCGTCAGCCCCAGCATTTT; cdr3_aa: CASSQDHRARAGERQPQHF
d_call: TRBD1; j_call: TRBJ2-5; v_call: TRBV2; clone_size: -; cdr3_nt: TGTGCCAGCAGGGCCGACAGGGTGGGAGAGACCCAGTACTTC; cdr3_aa: CASRADRVGETQYF
d_call: -; j_call: TRBJ2-3; v_call: TRBV18; clone_size: -; cdr3_nt: TGTGCCAGCTCACCGTTTGGGCGGGATCCTAGCACAGATACGCAGTATTTT; cdr3_aa: CASSPFGRDPSTDTQYF
d_call: -; j_call: TRBJ1-1; v_call: TRBV27; clone_size: -; cdr3_nt: TGTGCCAGCGCAATCGGGGGGAACACTGAAGCTTTCTTT; cdr3_aa: CASAIGGNTEAFF
d_call: -; j_call: TRBJ1-1; v_call: TRBV6-7; clone_size: few; cdr3_nt: TGTGCCAGCAGTTACTCTGAGGGGACTGAGGTGAACACTGAAGCTTTCTTT; cdr3_aa: CASSYSEGTEVNTEAFF
d_call: -; j_call: TRBJ1-1; v_call: TRBV19; clone_size: -; cdr3_nt: TGTGCCAGTAAGATAGACAGGTGGGACACTGAAGCTTTCTTT; cdr3_aa: CASKIDRWDTEAFF
d_call: -; j_call: TRBJ2-7; v_call: TRBV6-5; clone_size: -; cdr3_nt: TGTGCCAGCGCCAACGCCGAGACTCCCCACTACGAGCAGTACTTC; cdr3_aa: CASANAETPHYEQYF
d_call: -; j_call: TRBJ2-1; v_call: TRBV21-1; clone_size: -; cdr3_nt: TGTGCCAGCAGCAAAGGTGCTAGCGGGAGAAGCAATGAGCAGTTCTTC; cdr3_aa: CASSKGASGRSNEQFF
d_call: -; j_call: TRBJ2-1; v_call: TRBV19; clone_size: -; cdr3_nt: TGTGCCAGTTGGAACAGGGTATCTGCCAATGAGCAGTTCTTC; cdr3_aa: CASWNRVSANEQFF
d_call: TRBD1; j_call: TRBJ2-2; v_call: TRBV27; clone_size: -; cdr3_nt: TGTGCCAGCAGTCCCGGGACAGGTGGGGGCTACGGGGAGCTGTTTTTT; cdr3_aa: CASSPGTGGGYGELFF
d_call: -; j_call: TRBJ1-6; v_call: TRBV7-9; clone_size: once; cdr3_nt: TGTGCCAGCAGCCCTTCCCCCAATTCACCCCTCCACTTT; cdr3_aa: CASSPSPNSPLHF
d_call: -; j_call: TRBJ2-7; v_call: TRBV4-3; clone_size: -; cdr3_nt: TGCGCCAGCAGCCAAGCGACTGGATCCTACGAGCAGTACTTC; cdr3_aa: CASSQATGSYEQYF
d_call: -; j_call: TRBJ2-1; v_call: TRBV5-4; clone_size: -; cdr3_nt: TGTGCCAGCAGCTTATACACTAGGGACAATGAGCAGTTCTTC; cdr3_aa: CASSLYTRDNEQFF
d_call: -; j_call: TRBJ1-3; v_call: TRBV18; clone_size: -; cdr3_nt: TGTGCCAGCTCACCTGAGAACGGGACTCCTGGAAACACCATATATTTT; cdr3_aa: CASSPENGTPGNTIYF
d_call: TRBD2; j_call: TRBJ2-1; v_call: TRBV18; clone_size: -; cdr3_nt: TGTGCCAGCTCACCAACGGGACTAGCGGGTCGGAATGAGCAGTTCTTC; cdr3_aa: CASSPTGLAGRNEQFF
d_call: TRBD1; j_call: TRBJ1-6; v_call: TRBV19; clone_size: -; cdr3_nt: TGTGCCAGTACCACGACAGGGGGCAACGATTTCTATAATTCACCCCTCCACTTT; cdr3_aa: CASTTTGGNDFYNSPLHF
d_call: -; j_call: TRBJ1-5; v_call: TRBV28; clone_size: -; cdr3_nt: TGTGCCAGCAGTTTAGACACGGGGTATCAGCCCCAGCATTTT; cdr3_aa: CASSLDTGYQPQHF
d_call: -; j_call: TRBJ2-5; v_call: TRBV7-3; clone_size: once; cdr3_nt: TGTGCCAGCAGCTTACAGGGATTGGGGTCAGGGGAGACCCAGTACTTC; cdr3_aa: CASSLQGLGSGETQYF
d_call: TRBD2; j_call: TRBJ2-1; v_call: TRBV5-1; clone_size: few; cdr3_nt: TGCGCCAGCAGCTTTAACGGGAGGGCCAGAAATGAGCAGTTCTTC; cdr3_aa: CASSFNGRARNEQFF
d_call: TRBD2; j_call: TRBJ2-1; v_call: TRBV27; clone_size: -; cdr3_nt: TGTGCCAGCAGTTTATCGAAAAGCGGGAGGAACAATGAGCAGTTCTTC; cdr3_aa: CASSLSKSGRNNEQFF
d_call: TRBD2; j_call: TRBJ2-5; v_call: TRBV11-2; clone_size: -; cdr3_nt: TGTGCCAGCAGCCCGACTAGCGGAAAAGAGACCCAGTACTTC; cdr3_aa: CASSPTSGKETQYF
d_call: -; j_call: TRBJ2-7; v_call: TRBV7-2; clone_size: -; cdr3_nt: TGTGCCAGCAGCTTACGTTCGTACGAGCAGTACTTC; cdr3_aa: CASSLRSYEQYF
d_call: -; j_call: TRBJ1-2; v_call: TRBV6-5; clone_size: few; cdr3_nt: TGTGCCAGCAGTTCAGGAAACTATGGCTACACCTTC; cdr3_aa: CASSSGNYGYTF
d_call: TRBD2; j_call: TRBJ2-1; v_call: TRBV5-4; clone_size: -; cdr3_nt: TGTGCCAGCAGCAAGCCTGAGGGGAGGGGCAATGAGCAGTTCTTC; cdr3_aa: CASSKPEGRGNEQFF
d_call: TRBD1; j_call: TRBJ1-4; v_call: TRBV5-1; clone_size: -; cdr3_nt: TGCGCCAGCAGCTCCACAGGGGGAGCTGAAAAACTGTTTTTT; cdr3_aa: CASSSTGGAEKLFF
d_call: TRBD2; j_call: TRBJ2-7; v_call: TRBV6-5; clone_size: -; cdr3_nt: TGTGCCAGCAGTCGTAGCGGGTATGCCTCCTACGAGCAGTACTTC; cdr3_aa: CASSRSGYASYEQYF
d_call: TRBD1; j_call: TRBJ1-1; v_call: TRBV4-1; clone_size: -; cdr3_nt: TGCGCCAGCAGCCAGGACAGGGCCTACACTGAAGCTTTCTTT; cdr3_aa: CASSQDRAYTEAFF
d_call: -; j_call: TRBJ2-3; v_call: TRBV4-1; clone_size: -; cdr3_nt: TGCGCCAGCAGCCAAGTGCACCTAGTTTATACAGATACGCAGTATTTT; cdr3_aa: CASSQVHLVYTDTQYF
d_call: TRBD2; j_call: TRBJ2-3; v_call: TRBV7-3; clone_size: -; cdr3_nt: TGTGCCAGCAGCCCCCCCGGGACTACAAGGGCTACGCAGTATTTT; cdr3_aa: CASSPPGTTRATQYF